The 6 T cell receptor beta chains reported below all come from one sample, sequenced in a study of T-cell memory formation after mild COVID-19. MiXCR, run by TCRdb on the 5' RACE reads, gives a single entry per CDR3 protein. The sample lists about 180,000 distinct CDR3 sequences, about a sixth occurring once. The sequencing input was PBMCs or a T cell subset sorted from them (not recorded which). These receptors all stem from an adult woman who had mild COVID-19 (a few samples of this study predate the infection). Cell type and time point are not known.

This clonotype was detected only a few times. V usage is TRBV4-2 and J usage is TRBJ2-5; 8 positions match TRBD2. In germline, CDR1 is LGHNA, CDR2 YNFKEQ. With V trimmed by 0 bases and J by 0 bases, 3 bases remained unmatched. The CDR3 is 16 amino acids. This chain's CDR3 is CASSQERGVYQETQYF. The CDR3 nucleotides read TGTGCCAGCAGCCAAGAGCGGGGGGTGTACCAAGAGACCCAGTACTTC.

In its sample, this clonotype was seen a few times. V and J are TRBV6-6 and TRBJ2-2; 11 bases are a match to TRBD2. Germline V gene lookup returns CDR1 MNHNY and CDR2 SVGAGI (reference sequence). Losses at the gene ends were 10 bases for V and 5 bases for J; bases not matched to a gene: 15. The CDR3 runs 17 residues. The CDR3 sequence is CATQATSGDPETGELFF. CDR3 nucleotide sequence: TGTGCCACCCAAGCGACTAGCGGGGACCCAGAGACCGGGGAGCTGTTTTTT.

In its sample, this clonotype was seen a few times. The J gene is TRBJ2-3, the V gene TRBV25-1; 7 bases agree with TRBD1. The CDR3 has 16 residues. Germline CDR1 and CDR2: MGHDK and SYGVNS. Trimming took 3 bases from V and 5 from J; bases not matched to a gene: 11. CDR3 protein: CASSDPDPGQRDTQYF. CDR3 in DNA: TGTGCCAGCAGTGACCCCGACCCGGGACAGAGAGATACGCAGTATTTT.

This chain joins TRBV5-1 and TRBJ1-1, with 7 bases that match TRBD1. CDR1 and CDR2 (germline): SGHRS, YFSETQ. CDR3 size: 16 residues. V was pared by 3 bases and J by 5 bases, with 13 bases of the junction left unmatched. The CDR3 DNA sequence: TGCGCCAGCAGCTCAGAGCGACAGGGAGGTTTGACTGAAGCTTTCTTT. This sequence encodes CASSSERQGGLTEAFF.

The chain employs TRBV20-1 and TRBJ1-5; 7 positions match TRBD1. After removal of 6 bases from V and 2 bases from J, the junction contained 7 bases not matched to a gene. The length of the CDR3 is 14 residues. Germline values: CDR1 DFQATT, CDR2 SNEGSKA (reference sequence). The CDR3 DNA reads TGCAGTGCCTCGACAGGGATTGGCAATCAGCCCCAGCATTTT. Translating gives CSASTGIGNQPQHF.

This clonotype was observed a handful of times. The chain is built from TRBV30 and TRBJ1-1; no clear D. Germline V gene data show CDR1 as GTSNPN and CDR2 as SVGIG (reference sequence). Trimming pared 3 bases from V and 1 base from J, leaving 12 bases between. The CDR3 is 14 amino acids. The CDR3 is CAWSQLTPNTEAFF. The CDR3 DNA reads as TGTGCCTGGAGCCAGTTGACCCCGAACACTGAAGCTTTCTTT.